These 22 T cell receptor beta chains originate from one sample sequenced in a study of T-cell reconstitution after alpha-beta-depleted transplantation in children (dated by TCRdb to about 2016). Receptor libraries were prepared by PCR. Sequencing was performed on an Illumina HiSeq 2500. TCR library preparation used molecular barcoding, with unique molecular identifiers applied to normalize quantification of the TCRbeta repertoire. The public reads were reprocessed in TCRdb via fastp at Q25 and MiXCR, keeping in-frame beta chains. Entries that share a CDR3 protein sequence are merged under the most common genes and DNA. The sample has roughly 400,000 distinct CDR3 sequences on record, roughly 44% of them singletons. The ten largest clonotypes hold 25% to 30% of the sample. The sample's treatment or condition label, decoded: allogeneic hematopoietic cell transplantation with graft depleted of TCRalphabeta T cells and CD19 B cells.

Sequencing was performed on PBMCs, taken before TCRalphabeta/CD19-depleted stem cell transplant. These receptors originate from a girl aged 2-10 years with aplastic anemia, due to receive a stem cell transplant.

This clonotype has at least ten counts. The DNA for the CDR3 is TGTGCCAGCAGCTTGGACAGGGGACTCTCCTACGAGCAGTACTTC. It specifies CASSLDRGLSYEQYF. The chain uses TRBV7-9 and TRBJ2-7; the match to TRBD1 covers 9 bases. The CDR3 covers 15 residues. With V trimmed by 3 bases and J by 0 bases, 3 bases remained unmatched. Germline CDR1 reads SEHNR; CDR2 reads FQNEAQ (reference sequence).

The CDR3 here is CASSLPPGGNQETQYF. CDR3 DNA sequence: TGCGCCAGCAGCTTGCCACCGGGGGGAAATCAAGAGACCCAGTACTTC. The chain couples TRBV5-1 to TRBJ2-5; 7 nucleotides align to TRBD2. This CDR3 contains 16 residues. Germline loops: CDR1 SGHRS, CDR2 YFSETQ. V was pared by 1 base and J by 2 bases, with 8 bases of the junction left unmatched.

This chain joins TRBV12-3 or TRBV12-4 and TRBJ2-4, with TRBD1 matching 8 bases. The CDR3 runs 14 residues. The J segment lost 6 bases and the V segment lost 5 bases, leaving 6 bases of the junction unmatched. For the CDR3, the DNA is TGTGCCAGCAGTCCCCTGGACAGGGCAAACATTCAGTACTTC. Residues: CASSPLDRANIQYF.

This clonotype was observed many times. The chain recombines TRBV6-5 with TRBJ2-1, with 14 bases aligning to TRBD2. The CDR3 sequence is 23 residues long. The V gene end was trimmed by 4 bases and the J gene end by 0 bases; junction bases not matched to a gene: 20. In germline, CDR1 is MNHEY, CDR2 SVGAGI. The CDR3 region is CASSSPGTSGSITRPSSYNEQFF. Here the CDR3 DNA reads TGTGCCAGCAGTTCCCCTGGGACTAGCGGGAGCATTACGCGACCGAGCTCCTACAATGAGCAGTTCTTC.

This clonotype was picked up one time. This sequence joins TRBV10-3 and TRBJ2-5; D gene ambiguous. The V gene lost 5 bases and the J gene lost 4 bases, with 14 bases spanning the gap. The CDR3 totals 14 residues. Per the germline V gene, CDR1 is ENHRY and CDR2 is SYGVKD. CDR3: CAISRVVDGETQYF. The CDR3 DNA is TGTGCCATCAGTCGAGTCGTAGACGGAGAGACCCAGTACTTC.

The table lists this clonotype with a few counts. The rearrangement uses TRBV18 and TRBJ2-1, with 12 positions matching TRBD2. The CDR3 is made up of 15 amino acids. Germline CDR1 and CDR2: KGHSH and LQKENI. J was trimmed by 5 bases and V by 3 bases; bases with no gene match: 2. As DNA, the CDR3 is TGTGCCAGCTCACCGACTAGCGGGAGAAACAATGAGCAGTTCTTC. Translation gives CASSPTSGRNNEQFF. The full variable domain, rest sourced from reference TRBV18 and TRBJ2-1, is NAGVMQNPRHLVRRRGQEARLRCSPMKGHSHVYWYRQLPEEGLKFMVYLQKENIIDESGMPKERFSAEFPKEGPSILRIQQVVRGDSAAYFCASSPTSGRNNEQFFGPGTRLTVL.

Concerning this clonotype: A read error may be the cause here, since a much bigger clone is one base away. The chain employs TRBV20-1 and TRBJ1-1; D is unclear. Per germline, CDR1 DFQATT and CDR2 SNEGSKA (reference sequence). Trimming shortened V by 0 bases and J by 12 bases, and 14 bases separated the two germline ends. The CDR3 is 12 amino acids. For the CDR3, the DNA is TGCAGTGCTAGAGATCCTGTACTAGAATCTTTCTTT. This translates into CSARDPVLESFF.

V and J are TRBV6-2 or TRBV6-3 and TRBJ2-3; D unresolved. The CDR3 length is 14 residues. The V gene lost 2 bases and the J gene lost 2 bases, with 8 bases spanning the gap. CDR1 is MNHEY and CDR2 is SVGEGT in the germline V gene. CDR3 region: CASSYESFTDTQYF. The CDR3 nucleotides read TGTGCCAGCAGTTACGAGAGCTTCACAGATACGCAGTATTTT.

V and J are TRBV6-5 and TRBJ2-5; 8 bases match TRBD2. J gave up 4 bases and V 0 bases, and 1 base lay outside the gene matches. Germline-derived CDR1 and CDR2 are MNHEY and SVGAGI. CDR3 size: 14 residues. CDR3 in amino acids: CASSYSGLVETQYF. As DNA, the CDR3 is TGTGCCAGCAGTTACTCGGGACTAGTAGAGACCCAGTACTTC.

This clonotype was picked up one time. The genes are TRBV5-1 and TRBJ2-1; TRBD1 is a possible D gene (5 bases). CDR3 length: 12 residues. The V gene lost 0 bases and the J gene lost 10 bases, with 8 bases spanning the gap. Germline CDR1 reads SGHRS; CDR2 reads YFSETQ. CDR3 region: CASSLGWGEQFF. For the CDR3, the DNA is TGCGCCAGCAGCTTGGGATGGGGCGAGCAGTTCTTC.

The CDR3 bases are TGTGCCAGCAGCTTAGCGGGGAGCACCGGGGAGCTGTTTTTT. It encodes CASSLAGSTGELFF. The genes are TRBV7-2 and TRBJ2-2; maybe TRBD2 (5 bases). Germline V gene sequence: CDR1 SGHTA, CDR2 FQGNSA. Trimming shortened V by 0 bases and J by 4 bases, and 6 bases separated the two germline ends. The CDR3 runs 14 residues.

This chain links TRBV29-1 with TRBJ2-5; either TRBD1 or TRBD2 may fit D (5 bases each). The CDR3 extends over 14 amino acids. The V gene lost 1 base and the J gene lost 4 bases, with 13 bases spanning the gap. The V gene's germline CDR1 is SQVTM and CDR2 ANQGSEA. The CDR3 reads CSVEVGVGGETQYF. The DNA of the CDR3 is TGCAGCGTTGAAGTAGGGGTTGGAGGAGAGACCCAGTACTTC.

About this clonotype: Given a much more abundant clone one base away, this may be a read error. The chain recombines TRBV12-3 or TRBV12-4 with TRBJ2-5; TRBD1 matches 8 bases. The CDR3 length is 13 residues. The V segment lost 6 bases and the J segment 3 bases; nucleotides outside the gene matches: 3. This chain's CDR3 is CASSTDREETQYF. DNA of the CDR3: TGTGCCAGCAGCACGGACAGGGAAGAGACCCAGTACTTC.

The chain employs TRBV3-1 and TRBJ2-7; TRBD2 might be the D (6 bases). Germline V gene sequence: CDR1 LGHDT, CDR2 YNNKEL (reference sequence). Between the trimmed V and J ends, which lost 8 bases and 6 bases, there was a span of 14 bases. The CDR3 runs 12 residues. The CDR3 sequence: CASPTRGTEQYF. In DNA form, the CDR3 reads TGTGCCAGCCCCACCCGGGGGACCGAGCAGTACTTC.

This clonotype has a handful of counts. The chain carries TRBV10-1 and TRBJ2-7; no definite D call. The CDR3 runs 14 residues. From germline, CDR1 is WNHNN and CDR2 SYGVQD (reference sequence). The germline V and J ends were trimmed by 3 bases and 3 bases, with 12 bases remaining between them. The CDR3 nucleotides are TGCGCCAGCAGTGACTCACGGTTGGGCTACGAGCAGTACTTC. Translated: CASSDSRLGYEQYF.

As DNA, the CDR3 is TGTGCCTGGAGTGTAAGTTCGCTAGCGGCCTACAATGAGCAGTTCTTC. Encoded protein: CAWSVSSLAAYNEQFF. The V and J genes are TRBV30 and TRBJ2-1; 7 nucleotides match TRBD2. Trimming took 0 bases from V and 2 from J; bases not matched to a gene: 7. The CDR3 runs to 16 residues. CDR1 GTSNPN and CDR2 SVGIG come from the germline V gene (reference sequence).

V and J are TRBV6-5 and TRBJ2-7, with no clear D. The CDR3 extends over 16 amino acids. V lost 4 bases and J lost 1, with 17 bases in between. Germline CDR1 is MNHEY and CDR2 is SVGAGI. CDR3 amino acids: CASSLLTLFGSYEQYF. The CDR3 DNA follows: TGTGCCAGCAGTTTATTAACCCTGTTCGGTTCCTACGAGCAGTACTTC.

This rearrangement joins TRBV28 to TRBJ1-6; D uncertain. CDR1 and CDR2 (germline): MDHEN, SYDVKM. CDR3 length: 15 amino acids. V was pared by 4 bases and J by 7 bases, with 14 bases between. CDR3 in amino acids: CASSSPRAGNSPLHF. CDR3 DNA: TGTGCCAGCAGTTCCCCAAGGGCGGGAAATTCACCCCTCCACTTT.

A single count supports this clonotype. V is TRBV5-8 and J is TRBJ1-1; 10 bases map to TRBD1. Trimming took 3 bases from V and 3 from J; bases not matched to a gene: 2. This CDR3 comprises 14 residues. Per the germline V gene, CDR1 is SGHTS and CDR2 is YDEGEE. The CDR3 nucleotides are TGTGCCAGCAGCTCGGACAGGGGGTACACTGAAGCTTTCTTT. Translated, it gives CASSSDRGYTEAFF.

This clonotype was picked up a small number of times. The J gene is TRBJ2-1, the V gene TRBV20-1; 10 bases are shared with TRBD2. The CDR3 consists of 14 residues. V lost 2 bases, J lost 10 bases, and 8 bases stayed unmatched. Per germline, CDR1 DFQATT and CDR2 SNEGSKA (reference sequence). CDR3 DNA sequence: TGCAGTGCTAGATCACTAGCGGGATTCGGCGAGCAGTTCTTC. Its translation is CSARSLAGFGEQFF.

Comment on this clonotype: At one of its ends the junction is not consistent with the germline gene, which may arise from a read error. This chain connects TRBV5-5 to TRBJ1-2; no definite D call. Germline V lookup: CDR1 SGHKS, CDR2 YYEKEE (reference sequence). The CDR3 contains 15 residues. The CDR3 coding sequence is TGTGCCAGCAGCCCCCACGCTCGGGAACACTATGGCGACACCTTC. This sequence encodes CASSPHAREHYGDTF.

The chain combines TRBV19 with TRBJ2-1; 13 nucleotides agree with TRBD2. V trimming: 5 bases; J trimming: 7 bases; junction bases outside the gene matches: 5. The CDR3 spans 15 residues. Germline V gene data show CDR1 as LNHDA and CDR2 as SQIVND (reference sequence). DNA of the CDR3: TGTGCCAGTAGTTCCGGGACTAGCGGGGTTAATGAGCAGTTCTTC. This translates into CASSSGTSGVNEQFF.